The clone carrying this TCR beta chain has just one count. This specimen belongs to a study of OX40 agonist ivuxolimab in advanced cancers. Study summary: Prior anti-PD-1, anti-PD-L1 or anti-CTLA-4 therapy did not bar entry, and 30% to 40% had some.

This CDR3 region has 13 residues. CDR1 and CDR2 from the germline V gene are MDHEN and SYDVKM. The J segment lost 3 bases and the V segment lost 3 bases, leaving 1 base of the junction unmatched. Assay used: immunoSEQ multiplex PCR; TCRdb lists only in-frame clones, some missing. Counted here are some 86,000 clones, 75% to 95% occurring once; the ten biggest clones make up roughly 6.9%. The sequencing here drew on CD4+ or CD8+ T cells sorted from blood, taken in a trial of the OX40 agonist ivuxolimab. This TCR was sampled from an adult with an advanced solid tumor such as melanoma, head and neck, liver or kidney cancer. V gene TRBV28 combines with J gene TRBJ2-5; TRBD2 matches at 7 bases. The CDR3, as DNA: TGTGCCAGCAGTTTCCGGGGGGAAGAGACCCAGTACTTC. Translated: CASSFRGEETQYF.